The 8 T cell receptor beta chains in this list originate from one sample, sequenced in a study of blood T cell repertoires in COVID-19. Sequenced by immunoSEQ multiplex PCR; TCRdb stores in-frame clones only, minus some. The table shows 110,000 to 150,000 clones, with more than 60% occurring only once. The sequenced sample consisted of peripheral blood. The receptors shown here come from a woman in her sixties or seventies with acute or convalescent COVID-19.

The J gene is TRBJ2-5, the V gene TRBV4-1; 8 bases line up with TRBD1. The CDR3 extends over 16 amino acids. After removal of 2 bases from V and 1 base from J, the junction contained 6 bases not matched to a gene. The V gene's germline CDR1 is MGHRA and CDR2 YSYEKL. CDR3 loop: CASSQQGDRGQETQYF. CDR3 nucleotide sequence: TGCGCCAGCAGCCAACAGGGAGACAGGGGCCAAGAGACCCAGTACTTC.

This clone was seen a single time. V usage is TRBV5-1 and J usage is TRBJ2-7; TRBD2 might be the D (5 bases). Deletions cut 5 bases from V and 3 bases from J, with 9 bases between. The CDR3 is 12 amino acids. Germline CDR1 reads SGHRS; CDR2 reads YFSETQ. The CDR3 sequence: CASSRRGYEQYF. Written as DNA, the CDR3 is TGCGCCAGCAGTAGACGGGGCTACGAGCAGTACTTC.

This sequence joins TRBV5-6 and TRBJ1-2; D gene unclear. V was clipped by 5 bases and J by 5 bases, with 13 bases between them. Looked up from germline, CDR1 is SGHDT and CDR2 is YYEEEE. The CDR3 is 13 residues long. The CDR3 reads CASSNGRGYGYTF. The CDR3 coding sequence is TGTGCCAGCAGTAACGGACGGGGATATGGCTACACCTTC.

The V and J genes are TRBV4-1 and TRBJ1-1; 8 bases map to TRBD1. The ends lost 4 bases at V and 10 bases at J; junction bases unmatched: 8. CDR3 size: 13 residues. The germline CDR1 and CDR2 sequences are MGHRA and YSYEKL. CDR3 nucleotide sequence: TGCGCCAGCAGCCTGGACAGGGCCATGAGAGCTTTCTTT. Amino acid sequence: CASSLDRAMRAFF.

This rearrangement joins TRBV9 to TRBJ1-6; 9 bases are a match to TRBD1. Germline CDR1 reads SGDLS; CDR2 reads YYNGEE. The trim removed 0 bases at V and 7 bases at J, leaving 5 bases unmatched. The length of the CDR3 is 16 residues. The DNA for the CDR3 is TGTGCCAGCAGCGTAGCACAGGGGGCGCTCAATTCACCCCTCCACTTT. Protein: CASSVAQGALNSPLHF.

The chain employs TRBV30 and TRBJ1-1, with a tentative D call TRBD1 (5 bases). Trimming removed 0 bases at V and 11 bases at J, with 10 bases between. Per germline, CDR1 GTSNPN and CDR2 SVGIG (reference sequence). The CDR3 covers 11 residues. CDR3 DNA: TGTGCCTGGAGTGTAGCAGGGAAGGCTTTCTTT. Encoded protein: CAWSVAGKAFF.

This chain uses TRBV28 with TRBJ1-2, with D perhaps matching TRBD1 (5 bases). Germline V gives CDR1 MDHEN, CDR2 SYDVKM. With 8 bases removed from V and 3 bases from J, the gap between germline ends came to 7 bases. This CDR3 comprises 11 residues. CDR3 region: CASAGHYGYTF. DNA of the CDR3: TGTGCCAGCGCAGGGCACTATGGCTACACCTTC.

For this clone: A much larger clone lies one base from this, so it may be a read error. The chain combines TRBV6-5 with TRBJ1-1; 8 bases align to TRBD1. Per germline, CDR1 MNHEY and CDR2 SVGAGI. CDR3 length: 16 residues. CDR3 amino acids: CANSSSTGVGNTEAFF. CDR3 bases: TGTGCCAACAGTTCCTCGACAGGGGTAGGGAACACTGAAGCTTTCTTT.